Listed below are T cell receptor beta chains from one sample, sequenced in a study of OX40 agonist ivuxolimab in advanced cancers. Sequenced by immunoSEQ multiplex PCR; TCRdb stores in-frame clones only, minus some. This table holds more than 30,000 clones, roughly 84% found once. Sequenced here: CD4+ or CD8+ T cells sorted from blood, sampled in a trial of the OX40 agonist ivuxolimab. The receptors shown here come from an adult with an advanced solid tumor such as melanoma, head and neck, liver or kidney cancer. Both conserved end residues are part of each CDR3. D genes are given only for firm matches. Rows may omit the clone size; those that give it use once, few, many or a size class.

TRBJ1-2 . TRBV28 once TGTGCCAGCAGTTTCGGGGGGAGGCATGGCTACACCTTC CASSFGGRHGYTF
TRBJ2-7 TRBD1 TRBV7-9 . TGTGCCAGCAGCCCGGGACAGGGGGCTACCTACGAGCAGTACTTC CASSPGQGATYEQYF
TRBJ1-3 TRBD1 TRBV6-1 . TGTGCCAGCAGTGAACCCAGGGGGCGAAACACCATATATTTT CASSEPRGRNTIYF
TRBJ1-2 . TRBV6-6 few TGTGCCAGCAGTTTCACAGGTCTGGAGGGCTACACCTTC CASSFTGLEGYTF
TRBJ2-5 . TRBV5-5 . TGTGCCAGCAGCTCCGGTGGGGAGACCCAGTACTTC CASSSGGETQYF
TRBJ1-4 TRBD1 TRBV18 . TGTGCCAGCTCACCAAGGACAGGGTTCGGGACTAATGAAAAACTGTTTTTT CASSPRTGFGTNEKLFF
TRBJ1-1 . TRBV11-2 few TGTGCCAGCAGCTTAGAGCCGGGGATGAACACTGAAGCTTTCTTT CASSLEPGMNTEAFF
TRBJ2-7 . TRBV6-5 . TGTGCCAGCAGTTACCAAAAGGGGGTCGAGCAGTACTTC CASSYQKGVEQYF
TRBJ2-7 . TRBV6-1 . TGTGCCAGCAGTGTAGTCTACGAGCAGTACTTC CASSVVYEQYF
TRBJ2-1 TRBD1 TRBV10-1 . TGCGCCAGCAGTGAAAGCCGTGGCCAGGGGGCGCACAATGAGCAGTTCTTC CASSESRGQGAHNEQFF
TRBJ2-5 . TRBV19 . TGTGCCAGTAGCATAGGGGGGGGCAGGATAGAAGAGACCCAGTACTTC CASSIGGGRIEETQYF
TRBJ1-2 TRBD1 TRBV18 . TGTGCCAGCTCACCTTACCGGACAGGGGGCCAGCATGGCTACACCTTC CASSPYRTGGQHGYTF
TRBJ2-1 . TRBV5-5 . TGTGCCAGCAGCCCGATCTGGGGCGCAGTGAATGAGCAGTTCTTC CASSPIWGAVNEQFF
TRBJ2-3 . TRBV19 . TGTGCCAGTAGTATAGGATCCCGGGGGGCTATCACAGATACGCAGTATTTT CASSIGSRGAITDTQYF
TRBJ1-2 . TRBV28 once TGTGCCAGCAGTTCACAGGGTCAGCAGTATGGCTACACCTTC CASSSQGQQYGYTF
TRBJ2-7 TRBD2 TRBV6-1 . TGTGCCAGCGCCCAAGAGCGGGGGGGCCTGGACGAGCAGTACTTC CASAQERGGLDEQYF
TRBJ2-2 TRBD1 TRBV14 . TGTGCCAGCAGCCAGAGACAGGGTCTAACCTACCGCTCGAACACCGGGGAGCTGTTTTTT CASSQRQGLTYRSNTGELFF
TRBJ1-4 . TRBV10-3 few TGTGCCATCAGTGAGTCAAGGCAGATTAATGAAAAACTGTTTTTT CAISESRQINEKLFF
TRBJ2-5 TRBD2 TRBV30 . TGTGCCTGGAGCGCTACTCCCGGCGGGGGGAAAGAGACCCAGTACTTC CAWSATPGGGKETQYF
TRBJ1-1 . TRBV7-3 . TGTGCCAGCAGCCAACAGGAGAACACTGAAGCTTTCTTT CASSQQENTEAFF
TRBJ1-2 . TRBV7-2 . TGTGCCAGCAGCTTAGGACAGAACAGCGGCTACACCTTC CASSLGQNSGYTF
TRBJ1-4 . TRBV30 once TGTGCCTGGAGGTCGACAGAGGCACTGTTTTTT CAWRSTEALFF
TRBJ1-1 . TRBV6-1 . TGTGCCAGCAGTGAAGGAATTATTGGGTCAGGGCGAATCACTGAAGCTTTCTTT CASSEGIIGSGRITEAFF
TRBJ2-2 . TRBV2 . TGTGCCAGCAGTGAAATTGTCCTACTTACCGGGGAGCTGTTTTTT CASSEIVLLTGELFF
TRBJ2-7 TRBD1 TRBV19 medium-sized TGTGCCAGTAGTATCGCTTGGACAGGGGGCGCCGAGCAGTACTTC CASSIAWTGGAEQYF
TRBJ1-1 TRBD1 TRBV6-1 . TGTGCCAGCAGGGACAGGGGCGAGAACACTGAAGCTTTCTTT CASRDRGENTEAFF
TRBJ2-3 . TRBV4-1 . TGCGCCAGCAGCCAAGAGTTACTCCCAGATACGCAGTATTTT CASSQELLPDTQYF
TRBJ1-5 . TRBV4-1 once TGCGCCAGCAGCCAAGAGGGAGGTGGGCGAGGGCCCCAGCATTTT CASSQEGGGRGPQHF
TRBJ2-7 . TRBV6-1 . TGTGCCAGCAGTGAACACGGGACTCACTACGAGCAGTACTTC CASSEHGTHYEQYF
TRBJ1-2 . TRBV30 few TGTGCCTGGGTCGGAGGGCTTAACTATGGCTACACCTTC CAWVGGLNYGYTF
TRBJ1-6 TRBD1 TRBV10-3 . TGTGCCATCAGACAGGGGGCCTCTGAACGGTCACCCCTCCACTTT CAIRQGASERSPLHF
TRBJ1-5 . TRBV7-2 . TGTGCCAGCAGCTTAGCGACGGGGGCGTATGGGCAGCCCCAGCATTTT CASSLATGAYGQPQHF
TRBJ2-1 . TRBV4-1 . TGCGCCAGCAGCCAAGTGAGTTTCCAGGACAGCCAGTTCTTC CASSQVSFQDSQFF
TRBJ1-2 . TRBV5-1 . TGCGCCAGCAGCTTGGAGGGATCTAACTATGGCTACACCTTC CASSLEGSNYGYTF
TRBJ1-1 . TRBV27 . TGTGCCAGCAGTTTTTACCCAGAGTCTGGCACTGAAGCTTTCTTT CASSFYPESGTEAFF
TRBJ2-1 TRBD2 TRBV5-4 . TGTGCCAGCAGCTTGGCGAGCGGGAGCTACAATGAGCAGTTCTTC CASSLASGSYNEQFF
TRBJ1-1 . TRBV18 . TGTGCCAGCTCACCACCTTGGTATTACGAGGCTGAAGCTTTCTTT CASSPPWYYEAEAFF
TRBJ1-5 . TRBV4-2 once TGTGCCAGCAGCCAAGTAGGGGGGGCTCAGCCCCAGCATTTT CASSQVGGAQPQHF
TRBJ1-4 TRBD1 TRBV6-5 . TGTGCCAGCAGTTCGATACAGGGGGCGGGCGAAAAACTGTTTTTT CASSSIQGAGEKLFF
TRBJ1-2 . TRBV30 . TGTGCCTGGGAGCGAGGCAGCGGGTATGGCTACACCTTC CAWERGSGYGYTF